The source of this T cell receptor beta chain is a study of HIV-infected patients and healthy controls. Germline V gene lookup returns CDR1 LNHNV and CDR2 YYDKDF (reference sequence). V was clipped by 0 bases and J by 3 bases, with 6 bases between them. This CDR3 comprises 13 residues. In this sample, this clonotype turned up a few times. Its antigen is still unknown. Whole blood was used without fractionation, so all unsorted peripheral T cells were included. The RNA source was a 2.5 ml peripheral blood draw. Reverse transcription used around 500 ng RNA and constant-region primers for alpha and beta. Each of the alpha and beta chains got its own library through chain-specific third strand synthesis with indices. A single primer pair per chain amplified all rearrangements, with per-molecule barcodes. The cDNA received a 5' RACE adapter containing a random hexamer plus an SP2 sequencing primer site. One entry per CDR3 protein, called by TCRdb with MiXCR from the 5' RACE reads. The sample holds roughly 13,000 distinct CDR3 sequences, about a tenth seen once.

Study results and caveats: With just sixteen HIV-infected individuals processed, the findings' generality was considered strongly limited.

V usage is TRBV15 and J usage is TRBJ2-7; no clear D gene. Sequencing was carried out using blood. The sequence came from an adult in good health. CDR3 amino acids: CATSREHHYEQYF. The CDR3 DNA sequence: TGTGCCACCAGCAGAGAACACCACTACGAGCAGTACTTC. Full variable domain (rest looked up from reference TRBV15 and TRBJ2-7): DAMVIQNPRYQVTQFGKPVTLSCSQTLNHNVMYWYQQKSSQAPKLLFHYYDKDFNNEADTPDNFQSRRPNTSFCFLDIRSPGLGDTAMYLCATSREHHYEQYFGPGTRLTVT.